This T cell receptor beta chain originates from a study of blood T cell repertoires in COVID-19. Study background: Samples of COVID-19 (acute and convalescent) were obtained from the United States, Italy and Spain.

Ages ranged from roughly 18 to 100 years, with residence in about 23 US areas. Participant-given clinical history determined each cohort assignment. Recovered participants had two consecutive negative NP/OP PCR tests, healthcare professional clearance, or symptom resolution. J lost 4 bases, V lost 8 bases, and 5 bases had no gene match. The CDR3 runs to 13 residues. CDR1 is SGHTA and CDR2 is FQGTGA in the germline V gene. Measured with immunoSEQ multiplex PCR; TCRdb has only the in-frame clones, and not every one. The table has about 270,000 clones, over 75% seen once. The TCR originated in a woman aged 18-35 years who had recovered from COVID-19. The V call is TRBV7-3, the J call TRBJ1-2, with 9 nucleotides matching TRBD1. Material for sequencing was PBMCs or T cells enriched from blood (not recorded which). Here the CDR3 reads CASSQGATYGYTF. The DNA of the CDR3 is TGTGCCAGCTCACAGGGGGCTACCTATGGCTACACCTTC.